This TCR beta chain was obtained from a study of cytomegalovirus exposure and HLA in healthy donors (dated by TCRdb to about 2017). For context, the study as a whole: According to an earlier analysis of several hundred of the donors, about 190 million T cells yielded roughly 100 million unique TCR beta sequences and 250 to 350 Gb of sequence data. Among 300 to 450 genotyped donors of the cohort, an average of around 240,000 unique TCR beta nucleotide sequences were sequenced per donor, about a sixth of them non-productive. Five DR-DQ haplotypes were treated as single units for association and clustering because of strong linkage in the cohort. A later analysis re-examined previously published TCR beta repertoires from just over 650 donors and added high-resolution HLA genotyping to investigate patterns of TCR occurrence. An earlier analysis of several hundred of the donors applied high-throughput TCR beta sequencing to assess whether each TCR beta V gene segment acted as functional or pseudogenic. Every repertoire in the discovery cohort had been generated on one and the same sequencing platform. Donor age, sex, ethnicity and CMV serostatus were compiled together with the repertoire data. The later analysis used no new phenotypic data to find candidate immune exposures, relying instead on TCR beta sequences and their occurrence across donors. Typing coverage differed by locus: A, B, C, DRB1 and DQB1 were typed in roughly 629-630 donors, DQA1 in about 510, DPA1 in around 610, and DPB1 in around 440. In addition to the first cohort of roughly 700 subjects, a separate validation cohort of under 150 different subjects was used. High-throughput TCR immunosequencing, statistical association of individual TCRs with disease status, and machine learning were combined to predict cytomegalovirus infection status. A later genetic analysis used genome-wide SNP genotypes for about three fifths of the roughly 700 donors, treating that subset as a discovery cohort. Class I and class II HLA loci were covered by the typing at four-digit resolution. The genetic ancestry cluster associated with self-reported Caucasian donors included 81% of the 300 to 450 genotyped donors. An early release covering roughly 640 HLA-typed donors comprised around 300 gigabases of sequencing data and some 79 million unique TCR sequences. The study aimed to test whether cataloging public T cell receptors could reveal signatures of past pathogen exposure. The T cell repertoires of 670 or so subjects were profiled by immunosequencing and related to cytomegalovirus serostatus. Broader findings and caveats from the paper: A later analysis reported that several top co-occurrence clusters appeared linked to parvovirus B19, influenza, CMV and Epstein-Barr virus. A later analysis found that TCR association rates varied across HLA loci, with DRB1 alleles showing the most associated TCRs and HLA-C alleles the fewest. In both the original and validation cohorts, the classifier was reported to diagnose cytomegalovirus status with high specificity and sensitivity. Strong co-occurrence of HLA alleles, especially DR and DQ, made assigning TCR associations to individual alleles difficult. An association between a missense DCLRE1C variant and V-gene and J-gene trimming of TCR beta chains was found in a later genetic analysis and replicated in an independent cohort. Linkage disequilibrium might explain the correlated functional status among segregating V segments, but an unknown experimental factor could not be ruled out. A group of highly shared sequence variants was considered likely to be a technical artifact of the sequencing pipeline. At a false discovery rate of 0.05, a later analysis linked under 20,000 TCR beta sequences to specific HLA alleles. In a later analysis, HLA-associated TCR beta chains showed more clonal expansion and lower generation probabilities than non-associated chains that were equally common. A later analysis found that most CMV-associated TCR beta chains appeared HLA-restricted, with HLA associations seemingly driven largely by CMV exposure. For the cohort, immune exposure information was limited to CMV serostatus. The cohort was sequenced for TCR beta chains only, and without alpha or paired-chain data the features that could be detected were limited. The authors suggested that the approach could potentially be generalized to other disease states and immunological phenotypes. Because HLA typing was unavailable for some donors at each locus, only the typed subset was used in association tests. The 87-base-pair reads could not distinguish some IMGT-functional V segments, including TRBV6-2 and TRBV6-3, so those segments were excluded. The presence/absence analyses assumed that sequencing depth was roughly uniform across donors, and that assumption may not be true. The study listed 150 to 200 TCR beta chains as associated with cytomegalovirus. According to a later genetic analysis, donors in an Asian-associated ancestry cluster had fewer N-insertions in productive TCRs than the approximately 700-donor mean. Some 16 rarely observed V segments, including chromosome 9 orphons, were excluded from the earlier analysis of about 500 of the donors because counts were too low. Three of the identified cytomegalovirus-associated TCR beta chains were confirmed in vitro to be specific for cytomegalovirus antigens. In an earlier analysis of some 500 of the donors, most TCR beta V segments were observed in productive rearrangements about 87% or about 30% of the time, broadly matching IMGT annotations. While some public TCRs were present in many individuals, most TCR sequences turned up only very rarely across donors. A further reported finding was that TCR beta sequences accurately predicted the HLA-A and HLA-B alleles for most subjects in the first cohort.

The CDR3 runs 14 amino acids, cysteine and phenylalanine included. The read is trimmed to its CDR3 DNA, 42 bases read in frame from base 1. V has 4 bases trimmed and J has 2 bases trimmed; junction bases matching no gene number 4. CDR1 and CDR2 are drawn from the germline V gene: SGHDN, FVKESK. In regard to this clone: No antigen is known for it. The record has no base qualities; no much larger clone is one base away.

In total, around 600 healthy bone marrow donors made up the cohort. All cohort members were sampled while nominally healthy, although unrecorded immune exposures were likely present. The donor was CMV seronegative and was included in the group of 352 seronegative cohort members. Every donor gave a peripheral blood sample, and the peripheral blood mononuclear cells from that sample were used for TCR beta sequencing. Genomic DNA was extracted from the blood cell samples with the Qiagen DNeasy Blood Extraction Kit. The library came from the immunoSEQ multiplex PCR assay. A mixture of 60 forward primers for TCR Vbeta segments and 13 reverse primers for TCR Jbeta segments was used in the multiplex PCR. The CDR3 region of rearranged TCR beta genes was amplified from genomic DNA by a multiplex PCR assay. The Illumina HiSeq System was used to sequence the amplified TCR beta libraries as 87-base-pair reads. Under the source paper's analysis protocol: Across the roughly 600 repertoires, a later analysis counted tens of millions of unique TCR beta chains, 8.5 million to 12 million of which were shared by at least two donors. Raw reads were error-corrected and collapsed into unique sequences by a nearest-neighbor algorithm in which closely related sequences were merged to remove PCR and sequencing errors. CDR3 sequences were aligned to IMGT reference sequences to assign V, D and J gene segments. For a sequence to be retained, a match of at least six nucleotides to both a V gene segment and a J gene segment was required. Rearrangements were classified as productive when the CDR3 lacked stop codons and remained in frame with V and J, and all other rearrangements were classified as non-productive. Following IMGT convention, CDR3 was defined as the stretch from the second conserved V-encoded cysteine up to the conserved J-encoded phenylalanine. In an earlier analysis of just under 600 of the donors, sequences lacking an unambiguous match to a single V gene segment were excluded. In an earlier analysis of approximately 590 of the donors, a V segment was called functional when productive rearrangements were above 56.7%, and segregating when the standard deviation between donors exceeded 5%. A statistical classification framework was built for diagnosing cytomegalovirus status from the catalog of TCR beta chain sequences. In a later analysis, TCR nucleotide sequences were compared against IMGT/GENE-DB human TR gene sequences so that V and J genes could be assigned. The TCRdist pipeline was used in a later analysis to assign CDR3 sequences and most-parsimonious VDJ recombination scenarios. In a later analysis, each TCR beta chain was defined by its CDR3 amino acid sequence together with its V-gene family, and reads lacking a unique V-gene family were excluded. A later analysis removed 500 to 650 highly shared, low-generation-probability nucleotide sequences to deal with suspected cross-contamination and a sequencing artifact. In a later analysis, a clonal expansion index for each public chain was calculated from normalized within-repertoire ranks of inferred template counts. Generation probabilities in a later analysis came from a VDJ recombination model fitted to out-of-frame rearrangements, and those results were checked against IGoR. In a later analysis, hypergeometric tests were used to score TCR-TCR, TCR-HLA and TCR-CMV co-occurrence, with a repertoire-size bias correction applied to TCR pairs. To estimate false discovery rates, a later analysis permuted the HLA or CMV assignments 20 times. In a later analysis, co-occurring TCRs were grouped with DBSCAN, and TCRdist sequence similarity was added when clustering was performed within HLA-allele-positive subsets. Co-occurrence clustering excluded repertoires with fewer than 30,000 or more than 120,000 public chains, plus five with anomalous nucleotide sharing. TCRdb mirrors the immuneACCESS table, restricted to in-frame sequences. Some clones are absent from its copies; in checked studies, under half trace to an unresolved V gene, and the reason for the others is unknown. From that table come the V and J calls and clone size; the DNA was used to work out D and trimming. The table for this sample lists 90,000 to 140,000 clones; nearly 85% of them were counted only once. About 5.9% of the sample is in the top ten clones.

This receptor chain uses TRBV14 and TRBJ2-7; 8 of the junction bases match TRBD2. The TCR sequence derives from a man aged 18 to 30 in good health and CMV-seronegative. The sequenced material came from PBMCs. The CDR3 sequence is CASSPQLAAYEQYF. The sequenced DNA is TGTGCCAGCAGCCCCCAACTAGCGGCCTACGAGCAGTACTTC. The full variable domain, completed from the reference TRBV14 and TRBJ2-7 proteins outside the CDR3, reads EAGVTQFPSHSVIEKGQTVTLRCDPISGHDNLYWYRRVMGKEIKFLLHFVKESKQDESGMPNNRFLAERTGGTYSTLKVQPAELEDSGVYFCASSPQLAAYEQYFGPGTRLTVT.